This entry lists 12 T cell receptor beta chains sequenced from one sample in a study of cytomegalovirus exposure and HLA in healthy donors. The PCR ran on 60 Vbeta and 13 Jbeta primers. The data were produced by immunoSEQ multiplex PCR, yet TCRdb's version contains in-frame clones alone and is incomplete. In the table there are roughly 120,000 clones, roughly 78% of which are singletons. Source material: PBMCs. All receptors derive from a male donor in good health and CMV-seronegative.

The rearrangement joins TRBV30 to TRBJ1-4, with D uncertain. From germline, CDR1 is GTSNPN and CDR2 SVGIG (reference sequence). V lost 2 bases to trimming and J lost 8 bases, with 21 bases between them. The CDR3 runs 16 residues. The CDR3 region is CAWSPPGSRTLEKLFF. CDR3 DNA: TGTGCCTGGAGTCCTCCGGGGTCTCGGACCCTGGAAAAACTGTTTTTT. Supplemented by reference TRBV30 and TRBJ1-4, the full variable domain reads SQTIHQWPATLVQPVGSPLSLECTVEGTSNPNLYWYRQAAGRGLQLLFYSVGIGQISSEVPQNLSASRPQDRQFILSSKKLLLSDSGFYLCAWSPPGSRTLEKLFFGSGTQLSVL.

V usage is TRBV4-2 and J usage is TRBJ2-5; 7 positions agree with TRBD2. V was pared by 0 bases and J by 2 bases, with 3 bases of the junction left unmatched. The CDR3 has 15 residues. Per the germline V gene, CDR1 is LGHNA and CDR2 is YNFKEQ. The DNA for the CDR3 is TGTGCCAGCAGCCAAGAAGTGGGAGGGCAAGAGACCCAGTACTTC. This translates into CASSQEVGGQETQYF.

Remarks on this clone: Compared with germline, one end of the junction differs, possibly owing to a read error. Additional DNA sequences in this sample encode the identical CDR3. The J gene is TRBJ1-1, the V gene TRBV2; the match to TRBD1 covers 7 bases. Germline-derived CDR1 and CDR2 are SNHLY and FYNNEI. This CDR3 comprises 15 residues. CDR3 in DNA: TGTGCCAGCAGGGATCAGGGACAGCTGAACACCGAAGCTTTCTTT. Translating it yields CASRDQGQLNTEAFF.

J is TRBJ1-2 and V is TRBV28; possibly TRBD1 for D (6 bases). In germline, CDR1 is MDHEN, CDR2 SYDVKM. This CDR3 region has 13 residues. The ends were cut back, 4 bases at V and 4 bases at J, with 10 bases in the middle. The CDR3 coding sequence is TGTGCCAGCAGTTGGACAGCATCCTATGGCTACACCTTC. Its protein product is CASSWTASYGYTF.

The chain links TRBV9 to TRBJ2-7; the D gene is possibly TRBD1 (5 bases). CDR3 length: 14 residues. V was pared by 2 bases and J by 7 bases, with 16 bases between. Germline V gene lookup returns CDR1 SGDLS and CDR2 YYNGEE. CDR3 in DNA: TGTGCCAGCAGCGTGGGGCTAACCCCTCTTGAGCAGTACTTC. Translating gives CASSVGLTPLEQYF.

This chain's CDR3 is CASRGTSTDTQYF. The CDR3 DNA reads as TGCGCCAGCAGAGGGACTAGCACAGATACGCAGTATTTT. The chain combines TRBV10-1 with TRBJ2-3; TRBD2 is a possible D gene (6 bases). Trimming took off 6 bases at V and 0 bases at J, with 7 bases between the two ends. In germline, CDR1 is WNHNN, CDR2 SYGVQD (reference sequence). The CDR3 spans 13 residues.

In DNA, the CDR3 is TGTGCCAGCAGCTTAGTATCGGGGGGTGGCAACACTGAAGCTTTCTTT. As protein: CASSLVSGGGNTEAFF. The genes are TRBV7-9 and TRBJ1-1; tentative D call: TRBD1 (5 bases). The germline V gene has CDR1 SEHNR and CDR2 FQNEAQ (reference sequence). V lost 1 base, J lost 2 bases, and 14 bases lay in between. This CDR3 is 16 amino acids long.

The V call is TRBV30, the J call TRBJ1-1, with 10 bases lining up with TRBD1. V lost 0 bases to trimming and J lost 4 bases; unmatched junction nucleotides: 5. The CDR3 sequence is 15 residues long. Germline V gene data show CDR1 as GTSNPN and CDR2 as SVGIG (reference sequence). The CDR3 sequence is CAWSVGTGEVTEAFF. The CDR3 coding sequence is TGTGCCTGGAGTGTGGGGACAGGGGAGGTCACTGAAGCTTTCTTT.

V gene TRBV6-4 combines with J gene TRBJ2-3; maybe TRBD2 (6 bases). CDR3 length: 16 residues. Germline CDR1 and CDR2: MRHNA and SNTAGT. The V gene lost 5 bases and the J gene lost 0 bases, with 15 bases spanning the gap. DNA of the CDR3: TGTGCCAGCAGTTTCTTAGCGGCGGGGAGCACAGATACGCAGTATTTT. Protein: CASSFLAAGSTDTQYF.

This rearrangement joins TRBV6-6 to TRBJ1-5; the D is unclear. Looked up from germline, CDR1 is MNHNY and CDR2 is SVGAGI (reference sequence). The CDR3 consists of 13 residues. Trimming shortened V by 6 bases and J by 0 bases, and 6 bases separated the two germline ends. The CDR3 spells CASSPYSNQPQHF. As DNA, the CDR3 is TGTGCCAGCAGCCCTTATAGCAATCAGCCCCAGCATTTT.

V is TRBV27 and J is TRBJ1-6; 7 positions agree with TRBD1. Germline CDR1 and CDR2: MNHEY and SMNVEV (reference sequence). The length of the CDR3 is 13 residues. V gave up 2 bases and J gave up 11 bases; unmatched junction bases: 3. CDR3 protein: CASSLRQGAPLHF. The CDR3 DNA reads TGTGCCAGCAGTTTACGACAGGGCGCACCCCTCCACTTT.

This chain uses TRBV7-9 with TRBJ1-1; D is unresolved. Germline V lookup: CDR1 SEHNR, CDR2 FQNEAQ (reference sequence). V was pared by 5 bases and J by 0 bases, with 16 bases between. The CDR3 is 16 residues long. CDR3 loop: CASSPPQRRVNTEAFF. The CDR3 nucleotides are TGTGCCAGCAGCCCCCCCCAACGTCGGGTGAACACTGAAGCTTTCTTT.